The next 31 T cell receptor beta chains were all read from a single sample in a study of CD4+ T cells in melanoma. The data were produced by immunoSEQ multiplex PCR, yet TCRdb's version contains in-frame clones alone and is incomplete. The table has roughly 6,600 clones, around 63% seen once. Sequencing input: cells from a culture (not recorded whether cultured in vitro). Receptor source: a human donor with melanoma.

Remarks on this clone: At one end the junction does not follow the germline gene, possibly because of a read error. V and J are TRBV5-1 and TRBJ1-1, with D possibly being TRBD1 (5 bases). Germline CDR1 and CDR2: SGHRS and YFSETQ. CDR3 length: 15 amino acids. This chain's CDR3 is CASSLEGVMNTEAFF. DNA of the CDR3: TGCGCCAGCAGTTTGGAAGGGGTCATGAACACTGAAGCTTTCTTT.

This rearrangement joins TRBV15 to TRBJ2-3; D is perhaps TRBD1 or TRBD2 (5 bases each). V shed 3 bases and J shed 3 bases, with 16 bases lying between them. The CDR3 runs 16 residues. Germline assignment: CDR1 LNHNV and CDR2 YYDKDF (reference sequence). This CDR3 reads CATSRGPDLRTDTQYF. CDR3 nucleotide sequence: TGTGCCACCAGCAGGGGACCGGATTTGCGAACAGATACGCAGTATTTT.

The rearrangement links TRBV10-3 to TRBJ1-2; D is ambiguous. This CDR3 has 13 residues. Germline CDR1 is ENHRY and CDR2 is SYGVKD. Between the trimmed V and J ends, which lost 10 bases and 1 base, there was a span of 13 bases. The CDR3, as DNA: TGTGCCACCGGCTCCTCTGATAACTATGGCTACACCTTC. This sequence encodes CATGSSDNYGYTF.

A few counts support this clone. J is TRBJ2-7 and V is TRBV5-1, with TRBD1 matching over 8 bases. CDR1 is SGHRS, CDR2 YFSETQ, per germline. V was clipped by 4 bases and J by 4 bases; unmatched bases: 10. This CDR3 spans 15 amino acids. The DNA of the CDR3 is TGCGCCAGCAGCCCCGACAGGGGAAGGATTTACGAGCAGTACTTC. This gives the protein CASSPDRGRIYEQYF. The whole variable domain, filled in from reference TRBV5-1 and TRBJ2-7, reads KAGVTQTPRYLIKTRGQQVTLSCSPISGHRSVSWYQQTPGQGLQFLFEYFSETQRNKGNFPGRFSGRQFSNSRSEMNVSTLELGDSALYLCASSPDRGRIYEQYFGPGTRLTVT.

The rearrangement joins TRBV4-2 to TRBJ1-2, with 9 bases aligning to TRBD1. The germline V gene has CDR1 LGHNA and CDR2 YNFKEQ. Trimming cost V 5 bases and J 6 bases; bases outside gene matches: 7. The CDR3 runs 14 residues. CDR3 loop: CASSAPGQGHGYTF. DNA for the CDR3: TGTGCCAGCAGCGCGCCGGGACAGGGCCATGGCTACACCTTC.

This chain's CDR3 is CAISEWQGDTEAFF. In nucleotides, the CDR3 is TGTGCCATCAGTGAATGGCAGGGTGACACTGAAGCTTTCTTT. The V call is TRBV10-3, the J call TRBJ1-1, with a possible D match to TRBD1 (5 bases). V lost 3 bases to trimming and J lost 3 bases, with 11 bases between them. The CDR3 totals 14 residues. Looked up from germline, CDR1 is ENHRY and CDR2 is SYGVKD.

V gene TRBV19 combines with J gene TRBJ2-1; 12 positions agree with TRBD2. J was trimmed by 10 bases and V by 5 bases; bases with no gene match: 9. Germline V gives CDR1 LNHDA, CDR2 SQIVND (reference sequence). The CDR3 loop spans 15 amino acids. CDR3: CASSLTSGGLLEQFF. CDR3 bases: TGTGCCAGTAGTCTGACTAGCGGGGGCCTATTGGAGCAGTTCTTC.

The chain couples TRBV9 to TRBJ1-1; D is undetermined. V dropped 6 bases and J dropped 4 bases, with 22 bases sitting between them. The germline CDR1 and CDR2 sequences are SGDLS and YYNGEE. The CDR3 loop spans 16 amino acids. The CDR3 DNA follows: TGTGCCAGCACCCCTGAGGGAGACCCTTCTGGCACTGAAGCTTTCTTT. Translated, it gives CASTPEGDPSGTEAFF.

V gene TRBV6-7 combines with J gene TRBJ2-3; no definite D call. TRBV6-7 qualifies as an ORF whose function is uncertain. V was pared by 5 bases and J by 0 bases, with 6 bases between. The CDR3 covers 13 residues. CDR3: CASSLDSTDTQYF. The CDR3 DNA follows: TGTGCCAGCAGTCTCGACAGCACAGATACGCAGTATTTT.

In this sample, this clone turned up a few times. The chain recombines TRBV9 with TRBJ2-1; 8 bases match TRBD1. Germline V CDR1 and CDR2: SGDLS, YYNGEE. The CDR3 runs 14 residues. V gave up 3 bases and J gave up 8 bases; unmatched junction bases: 7. The CDR3 region has the DNA TGTGCCAGCAGCGACCGGACAGGGTGGGATGAGCAGTTCTTC. It translates to CASSDRTGWDEQFF. Full variable domain (rest looked up from reference TRBV9 and TRBJ2-1): DSGVTQTPKHLITATGQRVTLRCSPRSGDLSVYWYQQSLDQGLQFLIQYYNGEERAKGNILERFSAQQFPDLHSELNLSSLELGDSALYFCASSDRTGWDEQFFGPGTRLTVL.

The chain combines TRBV4-1 with TRBJ2-7, with D possibly being TRBD1 (6 bases). The germline gives CDR1 MGHRA, CDR2 YSYEKL. Between the trimmed V and J ends, which lost 0 bases and 3 bases, there was a span of 15 bases. The CDR3 extends over 16 amino acids. The CDR3 nucleotides are TGCGCCAGCAGCCAAGATCGGAAAGGGGGATTCTACGAGCAGTACTTC. Amino acid sequence: CASSQDRKGGFYEQYF.

J is TRBJ2-1 and V is TRBV6-5, with 8 bases lining up with TRBD1. The CDR3 covers 11 residues. Germline assignment: CDR1 MNHEY and CDR2 SVGAGI. Unmatched junction bases numbered 4, after V lost 6 bases and J lost 12 bases. The CDR3 DNA reads as TGTGCCAGCAGCAAAGGACAGGGGCAGTTCTTC. Translating gives CASSKGQGQFF.

There are a few counts of this clone. The CDR3 DNA is TGTGCCAGCAGCTTAGCGGGGGGGCTTGGTGAGCAGTTCTTC. It codes for CASSLAGGLGEQFF. This chain uses TRBV7-2 with TRBJ2-1, with TRBD2 as a possible D gene (7 bases). Per germline, CDR1 SGHTA and CDR2 FQGNSA. The V end lost 0 bases, the J end lost 9 bases, and 12 bases lay between the germline ends. The length of the CDR3 is 14 residues.

V is TRBV5-5 and J is TRBJ2-7; either TRBD1 or TRBD2 may fit D (5 bases each). This CDR3 contains 15 residues. V shed 4 bases and J shed 0 bases, with 14 bases lying between them. Germline loops: CDR1 SGHKS, CDR2 YYEKEE (reference sequence). The CDR3 protein is CASSPGTYSSYEQYF. Written as DNA, the CDR3 is TGTGCCAGCAGCCCGGGGACCTACAGCTCCTACGAGCAGTACTTC.

This clone was recorded a few times. The chain uses TRBV4-3 and TRBJ2-3; 7 positions agree with TRBD2. Germline lookup yields CDR1 LGHNA and CDR2 YSLEER. V shed 0 bases, J shed 2 bases, and the junction held 5 bases outside the gene matches. This CDR3 contains 16 residues. CDR3 region: CASSQDSSGVTDTQYF. The CDR3 coding sequence is TGCGCCAGCAGCCAAGATAGCAGCGGGGTCACAGATACGCAGTATTTT.

In its sample, this clone was seen once. This chain connects TRBV11-3 to TRBJ2-1; 8 bases match TRBD2. Unmatched junction bases numbered 6, after V lost 0 bases and J lost 2 bases. The CDR3 is 17 residues long. Germline V gene data show CDR1 as SGHNT and CDR2 as YENEEA. The CDR3 region is CASSLEGAGGPYNEQFF. CDR3 coding DNA: TGTGCCAGCAGCTTAGAGGGGGCGGGAGGCCCCTACAATGAGCAGTTCTTC.

In DNA, the CDR3 is TGTGCCAGCAGCGCGGGACTAGTGGGCGAGACCCAGTACTTC. It translates to CASSAGLVGETQYF. The genes are TRBV9 and TRBJ2-5; 8 nucleotides line up with TRBD2. This CDR3 comprises 14 residues. The germline gives CDR1 SGDLS, CDR2 YYNGEE. With V trimmed by 3 bases and J by 5 bases, 6 bases remained unmatched.

The chain employs TRBV5-1 and TRBJ2-1, with 11 bases that match TRBD2. CDR1 and CDR2 from the germline V gene are SGHRS and YFSETQ. J was trimmed by 4 bases and V by 4 bases; bases with no gene match: 10. The length of the CDR3 is 17 residues. DNA for the CDR3: TGCGCCAGCAGCGTCGAAGCCTTAGCGGGGGGGTACAATGAGCAGTTCTTC. Its translation: CASSVEALAGGYNEQFF. Full variable domain (outside the CDR3, taken from reference TRBV5-1 and TRBJ2-1): KAGVTQTPRYLIKTRGQQVTLSCSPISGHRSVSWYQQTPGQGLQFLFEYFSETQRNKGNFPGRFSGRQFSNSRSEMNVSTLELGDSALYLCASSVEALAGGYNEQFFGPGTRLTVL.

On this clone: Given a much more abundant clone one base away, this may be a read error. V and J are TRBV5-4 and TRBJ2-7, with D tentatively TRBD1 or TRBD2 (6 bases each). The germline CDR1 and CDR2 sequences are SGHNT and YYREEE (reference sequence). CDR3 length: 14 amino acids. V was shortened by 3 bases and J by 0 bases, with 10 bases between the two germline ends. CDR3 amino acids: CASSWGATSYEQYF. The CDR3 bases are TGTGCCAGCAGCTGGGGGGCTACCTCCTACGAGCAGTACTTC.

This chain connects TRBV5-4 to TRBJ2-3; 8 bases are a match to TRBD2. Germline-derived CDR1 and CDR2 are SGHNT and YYREEE (reference sequence). V lost 3 bases and J lost 5; bases outside the gene matches: 5. CDR3 length: 14 residues. The CDR3 region has the DNA TGTGCCAGCAGCTCCGGGGGGGCCAAAGATACGCAGTATTTT. Translating gives CASSSGGAKDTQYF. The full variable domain, its missing parts supplied by reference TRBV5-4 and TRBJ2-3, is ETGVTQSPTHLIKTRGQQVTLRCSSQSGHNTVSWYQQALGQGPQFIFQYYREEENGRGNFPPRFSGLQFPNYSSELNVNALELDDSALYLCASSSGGAKDTQYFGPGTRLTVL.

This chain uses TRBV2 with TRBJ2-5; possibly TRBD1 for D (7 bases). The germline V gene encodes CDR1 SNHLY and CDR2 FYNNEI. Trimming took off 7 bases at V and 5 bases at J, with 17 bases between the two ends. This CDR3 has 14 amino acids. Here the CDR3 reads CASTVQGRGETQYF. CDR3 sequence (DNA): TGTGCCAGCACTGTACAGGGGCGGGGCGAGACCCAGTACTTC.

The chain employs TRBV7-2 and TRBJ2-5; D remains ambiguous. Looked up from germline, CDR1 is SGHTA and CDR2 is FQGNSA. V gave up 6 bases and J gave up 5 bases, with 19 bases separating them. The CDR3 consists of 15 residues. As DNA, the CDR3 is TGTGCCAGCAGTTGGGTGGGCAGCCTCGGGGAGACCCAGTACTTC. It specifies CASSWVGSLGETQYF.

This clone has more than one count but fewer than ten. This chain uses TRBV28 with TRBJ2-7, with a possible D match to TRBD2 (6 bases). V lost 3 bases and J lost 4, with 13 bases in between. The CDR3 length is 14 residues. CDR1 and CDR2 from the germline V gene are MDHEN and SYDVKM. The CDR3 DNA reads as TGTGCCAGCAGTTTCCCCTTAGGAGGGTACGAGCAGTACTTC. Its protein product is CASSFPLGGYEQYF.

The genes are TRBV9 and TRBJ1-4; D remains unclear. CDR3 length equals 15 residues. Germline V gene data show CDR1 as SGDLS and CDR2 as YYNGEE. Trimming removed 4 bases from V and 2 bases from J, with 12 bases in between. CDR3 in DNA: TGTGCCAGCAGCACACGACCCGGGACTAATGAAAAACTGTTTTTT. Its protein product is CASSTRPGTNEKLFF.

The genes are TRBV12-3 or TRBV12-4 and TRBJ1-2; the match to TRBD1 covers 7 bases. CDR3 length: 13 residues. Trimming cost V 0 bases and J 8 bases; bases outside gene matches: 3. This CDR3 is CASSLARGDGYTF. CDR3 sequence (DNA): TGTGCCAGCAGTTTAGCCAGGGGGGACGGCTACACCTTC.

The chain couples TRBV10-3 to TRBJ2-1, with 9 bases aligning to TRBD2. Per germline, CDR1 ENHRY and CDR2 SYGVKD. The J segment lost 3 bases and the V segment lost 0 bases, leaving 6 bases of the junction unmatched. The CDR3 loop spans 17 amino acids. The CDR3 coding sequence is TGTGCCATCAGTGAGTCGGGGAGCGGGGGGCTCTACAATGAGCAGTTCTTC. It codes for CAISESGSGGLYNEQFF.

This clone is medium-sized by share. CDR3 in amino acids: CASSLGGDYGYTF. The CDR3 coding sequence is TGTGCCAGCAGCTTAGGAGGGGACTATGGCTACACCTTC. The chain employs TRBV7-3 and TRBJ1-2; D perhaps matches TRBD1 (5 bases). The V end lost 2 bases, the J end lost 3 bases, and 7 bases lay between the germline ends. Germline values: CDR1 SGHTA, CDR2 FQGTGA. The CDR3 runs to 13 residues.

CDR3 amino acids: CASGQGASQPQHF. The CDR3 DNA follows: TGTGCCAGCGGACAGGGGGCTAGTCAGCCCCAGCATTTT. The chain carries TRBV6-5 and TRBJ1-5; TRBD1 aligns across 11 bases. Germline values: CDR1 MNHEY, CDR2 SVGAGI. CDR3 length equals 13 residues. With V trimmed by 8 bases and J by 6 bases, 3 bases remained unmatched.

On this clone: Mismatch with germline at one junction end may stem from a read error. The genes are TRBV7-7 and TRBJ2-3, with 7 positions matching TRBD2. The CDR3 is 13 residues long. CDR1 SSHAT and CDR2 FNYEAQ come from the germline V gene (reference sequence). The CDR3 is CASSLAGSDTQYF. CDR3 nucleotide sequence: TGTGCTAGCAGCTTAGCGGGTTCAGATACGCAGTATTTT.

V is TRBV9 and J is TRBJ2-5, with D unclear. The CDR3 extends over 14 amino acids. Germline loops: CDR1 SGDLS, CDR2 YYNGEE. V gave up 3 bases and J gave up 3 bases, with 12 bases separating them. The CDR3 DNA reads as TGTGCCAGCAGCGAGGCAGCAGGTGAAGAGACCCAGTACTTC. This sequence encodes CASSEAAGEETQYF.

This clone has more than one count but fewer than ten. This rearrangement joins TRBV6-5 to TRBJ1-5; D uncertain. Germline CDR1 reads MNHEY; CDR2 reads SVGAGI. The V end was cut by 8 bases, the J end by 0 bases, with 8 bases between. The CDR3 is made up of 13 amino acids. The CDR3 is CASQLDSNQPQHF. CDR3 sequence (DNA): TGTGCCAGCCAACTCGATAGCAATCAGCCCCAGCATTTT.